This entry concerns a single T cell receptor beta chain. Its antigen is as yet unknown. PBMCs were isolated at a quantity of at least 7 million per sample. The sample is drawn from a study of blood T cells in healthy people across ages. Study-wide points: More naive CD4+ cells and higher diversity marked long-lived donors relative to aged donors. It was not possible, with unsorted PBMCs, to conclusively compare naive and antigen-experienced cells. The recorded TCR beta diversity per million T cells decreased in a roughly linear manner with age.

This CDR3 region has 15 residues. Trimming pared 4 bases from V and 4 bases from J, leaving 16 bases between. Looked up from germline, CDR1 is LGHNA and CDR2 is YNFKEQ. For the second PCR, which ran for roughly 6 to 12 cycles, a sample-barcoded 5' primer and a J-beta primer mix were used. One entry per CDR3 protein, called by TCRdb with MiXCR from the 5' RACE reads. Of 1.5 million to 2 million distinct CDR3 sequences listed, around 50% are singletons. This chain connects TRBV4-2 to TRBJ1-1, with D possibly matching TRBD1 (5 bases). Sequencing was done on a sample of blood. The origin of this receptor is a woman in her 40s in good health. CDR3 bases: TGTGCCAGCAGCCGGCACAGGATAGGGGCCACTGAAGCTTTCTTT. Protein: CASSRHRIGATEAFF.